The rows below give T cell receptor beta chains drawn from one sample of a study of PD-L1 blockade in urothelial cancer. Clones were read by immunoSEQ multiplex PCR, and TCRdb kept only the in-frame ones, dropping some. Among under 55,000 clones listed, over 75% were seen once. This specimen consisted of PBMCs, obtained around atezolizumab (anti-PD-L1) treatment. The receptor source for this set is a donor at least 40 years old with urothelial cancer. Both conserved end residues are part of each CDR3. Fields, in order: J gene, CDR3 length, clone size, D gene, V gene, CDR3 DNA, CDR3 protein. The D gene is left open where the match is weak. Not all rows give a size; the values are once, few, many and, for expanded clones, a class.

J gene: TRBJ2-5
CDR3 length: 14
clone size: -
D gene: -
V gene: TRBV2
CDR3 DNA: TGTGCCAGCAGAGCAAACCCGGGAACGGGGACCCAGTACTTC
CDR3 protein: CASRANPGTGTQYF

J gene: TRBJ1-4
CDR3 length: 15
clone size: -
D gene: TRBD1
V gene: TRBV2
CDR3 DNA: TGTGCCAGCAGGTCCCAGGGGGCGGGTAATGAAAAACTGTTTTTT
CDR3 protein: CASRSQGAGNEKLFF

J gene: TRBJ2-3
CDR3 length: 15
clone size: -
D gene: -
V gene: TRBV7-2
CDR3 DNA: TGTGCCAGCAGCTTGGGCCCCACAAGCACAGATACGCAGTATTTT
CDR3 protein: CASSLGPTSTDTQYF

J gene: TRBJ2-5
CDR3 length: 14
clone size: -
D gene: TRBD1
V gene: TRBV28
CDR3 DNA: TGTGCCAGCGGGACAGGGGGCCGTCGAGAGACCCAGTACTTC
CDR3 protein: CASGTGGRRETQYF

J gene: TRBJ2-5
CDR3 length: 16
clone size: -
D gene: TRBD1
V gene: TRBV5-1
CDR3 DNA: TGCGCCAGCAGCCTTCCCCCACAGGGGGCGAAAGAGACCCAGTACTTC
CDR3 protein: CASSLPPQGAKETQYF

J gene: TRBJ2-1
CDR3 length: 16
clone size: few
D gene: TRBD2
V gene: TRBV19
CDR3 DNA: TGTGCCAGTAGGGGGGCCACTAGCGGGATAAGGAATGAGCAGTTCTTC
CDR3 protein: CASRGATSGIRNEQFF

J gene: TRBJ1-2
CDR3 length: 14
clone size: -
D gene: -
V gene: TRBV18
CDR3 DNA: TGTGCCAGCTCACCAGCCCGGGACACCTGGGGCTACACCTTC
CDR3 protein: CASSPARDTWGYTF

J gene: TRBJ2-5
CDR3 length: 14
clone size: -
D gene: -
V gene: TRBV27
CDR3 DNA: TGTGCCAGCAGTTTAGGGAGGGGGGTAGAGACCCAGTACTTC
CDR3 protein: CASSLGRGVETQYF

J gene: TRBJ2-4
CDR3 length: 16
clone size: -
D gene: TRBD2
V gene: TRBV5-1
CDR3 DNA: TGCGCCAGCAGCTTGGCCGGGAGGGAGATTAAAAACATTCAGTACTTC
CDR3 protein: CASSLAGREIKNIQYF

J gene: TRBJ1-5
CDR3 length: 13
clone size: -
D gene: -
V gene: TRBV27
CDR3 DNA: TGTGCCAGCAGAAGGGGTGGCAATCAGCCCCAGCATTTT
CDR3 protein: CASRRGGNQPQHF

J gene: TRBJ2-1
CDR3 length: 16
clone size: few
D gene: -
V gene: TRBV5-1
CDR3 DNA: TGCGCCAGCAGCTCCCTCCCCGCGGGTGGGGACAATGAGCAGTTCTTC
CDR3 protein: CASSSLPAGGDNEQFF

J gene: TRBJ1-2
CDR3 length: 14
clone size: -
D gene: -
V gene: TRBV18
CDR3 DNA: TGTGCCAGCTCACCAGAACAGGGTATCGATGGCTACACCTTC
CDR3 protein: CASSPEQGIDGYTF

J gene: TRBJ1-4
CDR3 length: 18
clone size: -
D gene: -
V gene: TRBV18
CDR3 DNA: TGTGCCAGCTCGCTTTTTGGGTCCTCTCGGGGGACTAATGAAAAACTGTTTTTT
CDR3 protein: CASSLFGSSRGTNEKLFF

J gene: TRBJ1-2
CDR3 length: 16
clone size: -
D gene: -
V gene: TRBV12-2
CDR3 DNA: TGTGCAAGTCGCTTAGCGGGGGACAGTCTGCCTTATGGCTACACCTTC
CDR3 protein: CASRLAGDSLPYGYTF

J gene: TRBJ1-1
CDR3 length: 14
clone size: -
D gene: -
V gene: TRBV11-2
CDR3 DNA: TGTGCCAGCAGCTTCGGACAGACCAACACTGAAGCTTTCTTT
CDR3 protein: CASSFGQTNTEAFF

J gene: TRBJ2-1
CDR3 length: 14
clone size: -
D gene: -
V gene: TRBV2
CDR3 DNA: TGTGCCAGCAGCGCCACTAGCTCCTACAATGAGCAGTTCTTC
CDR3 protein: CASSATSSYNEQFF

J gene: TRBJ2-1
CDR3 length: 15
clone size: -
D gene: TRBD1
V gene: TRBV18
CDR3 DNA: TGTGCCAGCTCACCAGACAGGGCCGCCTACAATGAGCAGTTCTTC
CDR3 protein: CASSPDRAAYNEQFF

J gene: TRBJ2-3
CDR3 length: 15
clone size: -
D gene: -
V gene: TRBV25-1
CDR3 DNA: TGTGCCAGCAGTGCCCCGACTACCCCAGACGGTACGCAGTATTTT
CDR3 protein: CASSAPTTPDGTQYF

J gene: TRBJ1-4
CDR3 length: 15
clone size: -
D gene: -
V gene: TRBV7-9
CDR3 DNA: TGTGCCAGCAGCCGGCATCAGGTGTCCAGTGAAAAACTGTTTTTT
CDR3 protein: CASSRHQVSSEKLFF

J gene: TRBJ2-2
CDR3 length: 11
clone size: -
D gene: -
V gene: TRBV7-9
CDR3 DNA: TGTGCCAGCAGTCCGCCGGTGTGGCTGTTTTTT
CDR3 protein: CASSPPVWLFF

J gene: TRBJ1-6
CDR3 length: 14
clone size: -
D gene: -
V gene: TRBV30
CDR3 DNA: TGTGCCTGGACCCTAGGCCGGTTCAATTCACCCCTCCACTTT
CDR3 protein: CAWTLGRFNSPLHF

J gene: TRBJ1-1
CDR3 length: 16
clone size: -
D gene: -
V gene: TRBV7-2
CDR3 DNA: TGTGCCAGCAGCTTAGAGGTTGCGGTGAGTGGCACTGAAGCTTTCTTT
CDR3 protein: CASSLEVAVSGTEAFF

J gene: TRBJ2-7
CDR3 length: 12
clone size: -
D gene: TRBD2
V gene: TRBV7-8
CDR3 DNA: TGTGCCAGCAGCCCTAGCGGCTACGAGCAGTACTTC
CDR3 protein: CASSPSGYEQYF

J gene: TRBJ1-5
CDR3 length: 12
clone size: -
D gene: TRBD1
V gene: TRBV30
CDR3 DNA: TGTGCCTGGGGAGGGGGCGGGCAGCCCCAGCATTTT
CDR3 protein: CAWGGGGQPQHF

J gene: TRBJ1-2
CDR3 length: 12
clone size: -
D gene: -
V gene: TRBV6-5
CDR3 DNA: TGTGCCAGCAGCCCTCGGGGGGGAGGCTACACCTTC
CDR3 protein: CASSPRGGGYTF

J gene: TRBJ2-1
CDR3 length: 11
clone size: -
D gene: TRBD2
V gene: TRBV20-1
CDR3 DNA: TGCAGTGCTAGGCGGGAGGTTGAGCAGTTCTTC
CDR3 protein: CSARREVEQFF

J gene: TRBJ1-2
CDR3 length: 17
clone size: -
D gene: TRBD1
V gene: TRBV7-9
CDR3 DNA: TGTGCCAGCAGCTTAGTTGGTAGGACAGGGAGAAACTATGGCTACACCTTC
CDR3 protein: CASSLVGRTGRNYGYTF

J gene: TRBJ2-3
CDR3 length: 16
clone size: -
D gene: -
V gene: TRBV11-1
CDR3 DNA: TGTGCCAGCAGCTTAGAGTGGCGGCTGAGCACAGATACGCAGTATTTT
CDR3 protein: CASSLEWRLSTDTQYF

J gene: TRBJ2-1
CDR3 length: 16
clone size: -
D gene: -
V gene: TRBV9
CDR3 DNA: TGTGCCAGCAGCGTAGGGGTGAGGCTCGGGGTGGATGAGCAGTTCTTC
CDR3 protein: CASSVGVRLGVDEQFF

J gene: TRBJ2-5
CDR3 length: 15
clone size: -
D gene: -
V gene: TRBV7-7
CDR3 DNA: TGTGCTAGCAGCTTAGGGGGACACCCAGGGGAGACCCAGTACTTC
CDR3 protein: CASSLGGHPGETQYF

J gene: TRBJ2-3
CDR3 length: 16
clone size: -
D gene: TRBD2
V gene: TRBV9
CDR3 DNA: TGTGCCAGCAGCTGGCTAGCGGGAGACGGGACAGATACGCAGTATTTT
CDR3 protein: CASSWLAGDGTDTQYF

J gene: TRBJ2-2
CDR3 length: 16
clone size: -
D gene: TRBD2
V gene: TRBV4-3
CDR3 DNA: TGCGCCAGCAGCCGCGTTCTAGCGGGAGCCTGGGGGGAGCTGTTTTTT
CDR3 protein: CASSRVLAGAWGELFF

J gene: TRBJ2-7
CDR3 length: 17
clone size: -
D gene: TRBD2
V gene: TRBV7-2
CDR3 DNA: TGTGCCAGCAGCCCCCCGGGACTAGCGGGAGGGGGCTCCGAGCAGTACTTC
CDR3 protein: CASSPPGLAGGGSEQYF

J gene: TRBJ2-3
CDR3 length: 15
clone size: -
D gene: -
V gene: TRBV7-3
CDR3 DNA: TGTGCCAGCAGCTTAACCGCTAGCGCCCCAGATACGCAGTATTTT
CDR3 protein: CASSLTASAPDTQYF

J gene: TRBJ2-1
CDR3 length: 13
clone size: -
D gene: -
V gene: TRBV10-3
CDR3 DNA: TGTGCCATCAGGAGGACACAGGAGACTGAGCAGTTCTTC
CDR3 protein: CAIRRTQETEQFF

J gene: TRBJ1-1
CDR3 length: 13
clone size: -
D gene: -
V gene: TRBV29-1
CDR3 DNA: TGCAGCGCCCCATTGGGGGCGCCCCGGACGACTTTCTTT
CDR3 protein: CSAPLGAPRTTFF

J gene: TRBJ2-7
CDR3 length: 15
clone size: -
D gene: -
V gene: TRBV6-5
CDR3 DNA: TGTGCCAGCAGTTACTCGGGAGACGGGTCCTACGAGCAGTACTTC
CDR3 protein: CASSYSGDGSYEQYF

J gene: TRBJ2-1
CDR3 length: 15
clone size: -
D gene: TRBD2
V gene: TRBV5-1
CDR3 DNA: TGCGCCAGCAGCTTGGGGTGGCGGGAGGTCAATGAGCAGTTCTTC
CDR3 protein: CASSLGWREVNEQFF

J gene: TRBJ2-7
CDR3 length: 14
clone size: -
D gene: -
V gene: TRBV5-1
CDR3 DNA: TGCGCCAGCAGCCCGGTGGGTGGGCACCGAGAGCAGTACTTC
CDR3 protein: CASSPVGGHREQYF

J gene: TRBJ1-5
CDR3 length: 15
clone size: once
D gene: -
V gene: TRBV5-8
CDR3 DNA: TGTGCCAGCAAGCTACAGGGTGTGGCCAATCAGCCCCAGCATTTT
CDR3 protein: CASKLQGVANQPQHF

J gene: TRBJ2-1
CDR3 length: 13
clone size: -
D gene: TRBD2
V gene: TRBV18
CDR3 DNA: TGTGCCAGCTCACCCCCGGGAGGCAATGAGCAGTTCTTC
CDR3 protein: CASSPPGGNEQFF

J gene: TRBJ2-2
CDR3 length: 16
clone size: -
D gene: TRBD2
V gene: TRBV6-6
CDR3 DNA: TGTGCCAGCAGTTACCTTAGCGGGAGTGGGGCCGGGGAGCTGTTTTTT
CDR3 protein: CASSYLSGSGAGELFF

J gene: TRBJ1-4
CDR3 length: 14
clone size: -
D gene: -
V gene: TRBV5-1
CDR3 DNA: TGCGCCAGCACCCTCGGTGGGGGGAGTGCAAAACTGTTTTTT
CDR3 protein: CASTLGGGSAKLFF

J gene: TRBJ1-3
CDR3 length: 15
clone size: -
D gene: -
V gene: TRBV25-1
CDR3 DNA: TGTGCCAGCAGTGCCCAAGGGAGCTCTGGAAACACCATATATTTT
CDR3 protein: CASSAQGSSGNTIYF

J gene: TRBJ2-5
CDR3 length: 14
clone size: few
D gene: TRBD2
V gene: TRBV27
CDR3 DNA: TGTGCCAGCAGGGTTGCGGGAGGGCAGGAGACCCAGTACTTC
CDR3 protein: CASRVAGGQETQYF

J gene: TRBJ2-7
CDR3 length: 13
clone size: -
D gene: TRBD1
V gene: TRBV5-4
CDR3 DNA: TGTGCCAGCAGCTGGCAGGGGGCCTACGAGCAGTACTTC
CDR3 protein: CASSWQGAYEQYF

J gene: TRBJ2-7
CDR3 length: 12
clone size: -
D gene: -
V gene: TRBV18
CDR3 DNA: TGTGCCAGCTCACCTGAGGCCTACGAGCAGTACTTC
CDR3 protein: CASSPEAYEQYF

J gene: TRBJ2-7
CDR3 length: 15
clone size: -
D gene: TRBD2
V gene: TRBV7-2
CDR3 DNA: TGTGCCAGCAGCTTAGGTAGCGGGGGGGTCTACGAGCAGTACTTC
CDR3 protein: CASSLGSGGVYEQYF